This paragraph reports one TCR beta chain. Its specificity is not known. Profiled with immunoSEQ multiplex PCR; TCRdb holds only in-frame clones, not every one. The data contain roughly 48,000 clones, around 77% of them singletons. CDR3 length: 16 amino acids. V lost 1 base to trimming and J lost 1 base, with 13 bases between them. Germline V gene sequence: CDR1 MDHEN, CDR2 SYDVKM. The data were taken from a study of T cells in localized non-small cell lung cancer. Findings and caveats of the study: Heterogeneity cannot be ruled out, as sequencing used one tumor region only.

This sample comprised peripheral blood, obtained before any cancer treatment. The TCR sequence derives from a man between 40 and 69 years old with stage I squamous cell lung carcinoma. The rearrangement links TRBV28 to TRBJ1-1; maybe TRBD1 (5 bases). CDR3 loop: CASSLYLGATNTEAFF. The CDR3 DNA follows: TGTGCCAGCAGTTTATACCTCGGGGCTACGAACACTGAAGCTTTCTTT.